A selection of T cell receptor beta chains follows, all from one sample in a study of blood T cell repertoires in COVID-19. The data were produced by immunoSEQ multiplex PCR, yet TCRdb's version contains in-frame clones alone and is incomplete. Among 77,000 or so clones listed, roughly 76% were seen once. Material: peripheral blood. The receptors shown here come from a woman of 80 years or more with active or convalescent COVID-19. Each CDR3 is given with its conserved first and last residue. D genes are given only for firm matches. Part of the rows lack a size; the others show once, few, many or a class for expanded clones.

V gene	D gene	J gene	CDR3 length	clone size	CDR3 protein	CDR3 DNA
TRBV7-9	NA	TRBJ2-5	14	NA	CASSSTDRDETQYF	TGTGCCAGCAGCTCAACCGACAGAGACGAGACCCAGTACTTC
TRBV6-5	TRBD1	TRBJ2-7	14	few	CASSLGQVQHEQYF	TGTGCCAGCAGTTTGGGACAGGTCCAGCACGAGCAGTACTTC
TRBV27	NA	TRBJ1-1	13	NA	CASSFGEGTEAFF	TGTGCCAGCAGTTTCGGAGAGGGAACTGAAGCTTTCTTT
TRBV4-3	TRBD2	TRBJ2-3	17	NA	CASSQDRNGGASDTQYF	TGCGCCAGCAGCCAAGATCGGAACGGGGGGGCGTCAGATACGCAGTATTTT
TRBV9	NA	TRBJ2-1	15	NA	CASSVETSSYNEQFF	TGTGCCAGCAGCGTAGAAACCAGCTCCTACAATGAGCAGTTCTTC
TRBV5-4	TRBD1	TRBJ1-1	14	NA	CASSLGGLITEAFF	TGTGCCAGCAGCTTAGGGGGCTTGATCACTGAAGCTTTCTTT
TRBV9	TRBD2	TRBJ2-7	18	NA	CASSVGVSGGALSYEQYF	TGTGCCAGCAGCGTAGGTGTTAGCGGGGGGGCCCTCTCCTACGAGCAGTACTTC
TRBV28	NA	TRBJ2-3	16	NA	CASSLYRQPTTDTQYF	TGTGCCAGCAGTTTATACAGACAGCCGACCACAGATACGCAGTATTTT
TRBV7-2	NA	TRBJ1-1	14	NA	CASSGGELNTEAFF	TGTGCCAGCAGCGGTGGGGAGTTGAACACTGAAGCTTTCTTT
TRBV7-9	NA	TRBJ1-2	16	NA	CASSLGQGLLRYGYTF	TGTGCCAGCAGCTTAGGTCAGGGGCTACTGAGGTATGGCTACACCTTC
TRBV28	TRBD1	TRBJ1-5	16	NA	CASSPRGRGLRQPQHF	TGTGCCAGCAGTCCCCGGGGCAGGGGGCTGCGTCAGCCCCAGCATTTT
TRBV5-4	NA	TRBJ1-1	14	once	CASSLGATGTEAFF	TGTGCCAGCAGCTTAGGGGCAACGGGCACTGAAGCTTTCTTT
TRBV4-3	NA	TRBJ1-2	16	NA	CASSQDSNMVEYGYTF	TGCGCCAGCAGCCAAGATTCGAACATGGTCGAATATGGCTACACCTTC
TRBV7-9	NA	TRBJ1-5	17	NA	CASSLAGRQGKDQPQHF	TGTGCCAGCAGCTTAGCAGGTAGGCAGGGTAAGGATCAGCCCCAGCATTTT
TRBV7-2	TRBD1	TRBJ2-2	15	NA	CASSADRRNTGELFF	TGTGCCAGCAGCGCGGACAGGCGGAACACCGGGGAGCTGTTTTTT
TRBV5-5	NA	TRBJ2-2	16	NA	CASSSGGTGGHGELFF	TGTGCCAGCAGCTCGGGGGGCACAGGGGGTCACGGGGAGCTGTTTTTT
TRBV7-9	NA	TRBJ1-5	14	NA	CASSQDTSNQPQHF	TGTGCCAGCAGCCAAGACACTAGCAATCAGCCCCAGCATTTT
TRBV10-3	TRBD2	TRBJ2-1	15	NA	CATSLGTSGDNEQFF	TGTGCCACCTCCTTGGGGACTAGCGGTGATAATGAGCAGTTCTTC
TRBV30	NA	TRBJ2-3	14	few	CAWSGGRLADTQYF	TGTGCCTGGAGTGGGGGGCGACTCGCAGATACGCAGTATTTT
TRBV11-2	NA	TRBJ2-7	13	NA	CASSLGTAYEQYF	TGTGCCAGCAGCTTAGGGACTGCCTACGAGCAGTACTTC
TRBV7-9	TRBD1	TRBJ1-6	14	NA	CASSEGQGNSPLHF	TGTGCCAGCAGCGAGGGACAGGGGAATTCACCCCTCCACTTT
TRBV4-3	NA	TRBJ1-2	14	NA	CASSQDRGARGYTF	TGCGCCAGCAGCCAAGATCGGGGGGCTCGTGGCTACACCTTC
TRBV27	TRBD1	TRBJ2-2	16	NA	CASSDDRGANTGELFF	TGTGCCAGCAGTGATGACAGGGGCGCGAACACCGGGGAGCTGTTTTTT
TRBV20-1	TRBD1	TRBJ1-5	16	once	CSASSDRAASLQPQHF	TGCAGTGCTAGTTCGGACAGGGCCGCGTCTCTTCAGCCCCAGCATTTT
TRBV5-4	TRBD1	TRBJ1-6	15	few	CASSTTGGNNSPLHF	TGTGCCAGCAGCACCACAGGGGGCAATAATTCACCCCTCCACTTT
TRBV2	TRBD1	TRBJ1-6	16	many	CASSATGGTGNSPLHF	TGTGCCAGCTCCGCGACAGGCGGGACAGGGAATTCACCCCTCCACTTT
TRBV4-3	NA	TRBJ2-1	13	NA	CASSPMGTGILFF	TGCGCCAGCAGCCCGATGGGTACAGGGATCTTGTTCTTC
TRBV1	NA	TRBJ2-5	16	once	CTSSQDPERRGETQYF	TGCACCAGCAGCCAAGATCCGGAGCGGCGGGGGGAGACCCAGTACTTC
TRBV28	TRBD1	TRBJ1-2	14	NA	CASNPWTGEGGYTF	TGTGCCAGCAACCCCTGGACAGGGGAGGGAGGCTACACCTTC
TRBV6-6	NA	TRBJ1-2	12	many	CASRAGDYGYTF	TGTGCCAGCAGGGCCGGAGACTATGGCTACACCTTC
TRBV7-9	TRBD1	TRBJ1-1	15	NA	CASSPRTGGATEAFF	TGTGCCAGCAGCCCTCGGACAGGGGGCGCGACTGAAGCTTTCTTT
TRBV27	TRBD2	TRBJ2-1	17	many	CASRPGSGGPATNEQFF	TGTGCCAGCAGACCCGGATCGGGGGGGCCTGCGACAAATGAGCAGTTCTTC
TRBV4-1	NA	TRBJ2-7	15	once	CASSQVGRGTYEQYF	TGCGCCAGCAGCCAAGTGGGTCGCGGGACCTACGAGCAGTACTTC
TRBV11-2	NA	TRBJ2-1	13	few	CASSLGSYNEQFF	TGTGCCAGCAGCTTAGGCAGTTACAATGAGCAGTTCTTC
TRBV2	NA	TRBJ1-1	13	NA	CASKLTANTEAFF	TGTGCCAGCAAACTCACAGCGAACACTGAAGCTTTCTTT
TRBV9	NA	TRBJ2-5	19	NA	CASSVASWDYRQDGETQYF	TGTGCCAGCAGCGTAGCTAGTTGGGATTACAGGCAGGACGGAGAGACCCAGTACTTC
TRBV27	TRBD1	TRBJ1-2	15	NA	CASSLTGTGTFSYTF	TGTGCCAGCAGTTTAACCGGGACAGGAACCTTCAGCTACACCTTC
TRBV7-2	TRBD1	TRBJ2-5	16	NA	CASSSAVDRGQETQYF	TGTGCCAGCAGCTCGGCCGTGGACAGGGGACAAGAGACCCAGTACTTC
TRBV6-1	NA	TRBJ1-5	15	NA	CASSEAVTASQPQHF	TGTGCCAGCAGTGAAGCGGTGACAGCCAGTCAGCCCCAGCATTTT
TRBV15	NA	TRBJ1-6	14	few	CATSSGYENSPLHF	TGTGCCACCAGCTCGGGGTACGAAAATTCACCCCTCCACTTT
TRBV29-1	TRBD1	TRBJ1-2	13	NA	CSAGATGGYGYTF	TGCAGCGCAGGGGCGACAGGGGGATATGGCTACACCTTC
TRBV12-3/TRBV12-4	NA	TRBJ2-7	13	NA	CASSLATAYEQYF	TGTGCCAGCAGTTTGGCGACAGCCTACGAGCAGTACTTC
TRBV30	NA	TRBJ2-7	12	NA	CAWRTRGNEQYF	TGTGCCTGGAGGACCCGGGGAAACGAGCAGTACTTC
TRBV5-1	NA	TRBJ1-1	15	NA	CASSYTPQGNTEAFF	TGCGCCAGCAGCTACACCCCCCAGGGGAACACTGAAGCTTTCTTT
TRBV5-4	NA	TRBJ2-7	12	NA	CASSLGVAEQYF	TGTGCCAGCAGCTTGGGAGTTGCCGAGCAGTACTTC
TRBV7-3	NA	TRBJ1-5	14	once	CASSLTGGEGPQHF	TGTGCCAGCAGCTTAACCGGAGGGGAGGGGCCCCAGCATTTT
TRBV28	NA	TRBJ2-7	13	NA	CASSPARRGEQYF	TGTGCCAGCAGTCCCGCCCGTAGGGGCGAGCAGTACTTC
TRBV6-2/TRBV6-3	TRBD1	TRBJ1-4	15	NA	CASSYVDRVLEKLFF	TGTGCCAGCAGTTACGTGGACAGGGTATTGGAAAAACTGTTTTTT